The rows below give T cell receptor beta chains drawn from one sample of a study of beta chain features in type 1 diabetes. Sequencing was performed with immunoSEQ multiplex PCR; in TCRdb, only in-frame clones are kept and a portion is missing. The table has around 110,000 clones, about 15% seen once. The sequenced sample was central memory CD4+ T cells from blood. The receptors shown here come from a man aged 25-40 years with type 1 diabetes. CDR3s include the opening cysteine and the closing phenylalanine or tryptophan. Each record gives: V gene, clone size, J gene, D gene, CDR3 DNA, CDR3 protein. The D gene is left open where the match is weak. Clone size, where shown, is once, few, many, or a class for clones that have expanded.

TRBV9	NA	TRBJ1-2	TRBD1	TGTGCCAGCAGCGGAGACAGGGCCCGGGGCTACACCTTC	CASSGDRARGYTF
TRBV30	many	TRBJ2-3	NA	TGTGCCTGGAAAAGGTCGGTGGGTTCAAATACGCAGTATTTT	CAWKRSVGSNTQYF
TRBV5-1	few	TRBJ2-1	NA	TGCGCCAGCAGCCCCGGAAGGAGCACTAGATTCCTTATCTACAATGAGCAGTTCTTC	CASSPGRSTRFLIYNEQFF
TRBV6-1	few	TRBJ2-7	NA	TGTGCCAGCAGCCGGGACGGATCCTACGAGCAGTACTTC	CASSRDGSYEQYF
TRBV6-5	few	TRBJ2-1	NA	TGTGCCAGCAGTTACGGGGGCGAAGGGTTGAATGAGCAGTTCTTC	CASSYGGEGLNEQFF
TRBV7-2	NA	TRBJ2-1	TRBD2	TGTGCCAGCAGCCCCACCGGGACTAGCGGGTACAATGAGCAGTTCTTC	CASSPTGTSGYNEQFF
TRBV10-3	few	TRBJ1-5	TRBD1	TGTGCCACACAGGGGGCGGGGGGCAATCAGCCCCAGCATTTT	CATQGAGGNQPQHF
TRBV29-1	few	TRBJ2-3	NA	TGCAGCGTTGAAAGGGTCAGCACAGATACGCAGTATTTT	CSVERVSTDTQYF
TRBV7-9	many	TRBJ1-6	TRBD1	TGTGCCAGCAGCACGACGACAGGGCCTAATTCACCCCTCCACTTT	CASSTTTGPNSPLHF
TRBV9	NA	TRBJ1-2	TRBD1	TGTGCCAGCAGCGAGACAGGGGATGGCTACACCTTC	CASSETGDGYTF
TRBV7-7	few	TRBJ2-5	NA	TGTGCTAGCAGCTTAGCGCTTGTTACAGGCCAAGAGACCCAGTACTTC	CASSLALVTGQETQYF
TRBV7-9	few	TRBJ2-7	TRBD1	TGTGCCAGCAGCAGCTGGACAGGGCATGGGGAGCAGTACTTC	CASSSWTGHGEQYF
TRBV5-1	NA	TRBJ1-4	NA	TGCGCCAGCAGCTTGCCCCAGAATGAAAAACTGTTTTTT	CASSLPQNEKLFF
TRBV4-3	once	TRBJ1-2	TRBD1	TGCGCCAGCAGCCAAGCCTGGACAGGGAAGAGCTACACCTTC	CASSQAWTGKSYTF
TRBV5-1	few	TRBJ1-1	NA	TGCGCCAGCAGCTTCGAGGCGGGGCTGAACACTGAAGCTTTCTTT	CASSFEAGLNTEAFF
TRBV7-2	NA	TRBJ2-5	NA	TGTGCCAGCAGCCCCGGGGTGGTGGTGCAAGAGACCCAGTACTTC	CASSPGVVVQETQYF
TRBV30	NA	TRBJ1-5	NA	TGTGCCTGGAGTGTCGACGATCAGCCCCAGCATTTT	CAWSVDDQPQHF
TRBV7-2	few	TRBJ1-3	NA	TGTGCCAGCAGCATAGGGGGGCCTACCTCTGGAAACACCATATATTTT	CASSIGGPTSGNTIYF
TRBV6-1	few	TRBJ1-5	TRBD1	TGTGCCAGCCAGCTGGGACAGACCAATCAGCCCCAGCATTTT	CASQLGQTNQPQHF
TRBV25-1	few	TRBJ2-6	TRBD1	TGTGCCAGCAGGGACAGGGGATCCTCTGGGGCCAACGTCCTGACTTTC	CASRDRGSSGANVLTF
TRBV18	few	TRBJ1-1	NA	TGTGCCAGCTCACCACCGGGGTCGACTGAAGCTTTCTTT	CASSPPGSTEAFF
TRBV2	NA	TRBJ1-5	TRBD1	TGTGCCAGCAGTGTACAGGGGGCGAGCCAGCCCCAGCATTTT	CASSVQGASQPQHF
TRBV4-3	few	TRBJ2-7	TRBD2	TGCGCCAGCAGCCGCAACCTAGCGGGAGTCTACGAGCAGTACTTC	CASSRNLAGVYEQYF
TRBV7-2	NA	TRBJ2-5	NA	TGTGCCAGCAGCCAAAGCCAGGGTATTTGGGAGACCCAGTACTTC	CASSQSQGIWETQYF
TRBV5-4	NA	TRBJ2-3	TRBD2	TGTGCCAGCAGCTTGGTAGCGGGGGTCACAGATACGCAGTATTTT	CASSLVAGVTDTQYF
TRBV13	NA	TRBJ2-7	TRBD1	TGTGCCAGCAGCGCTGGACAGGGGGCCGAGCAGTACTTC	CASSAGQGAEQYF
TRBV7-2	NA	TRBJ2-3	TRBD2	TGTGCCAGCAGCTTATGGACTAGCGGAACAGATACGCAGTATTTT	CASSLWTSGTDTQYF
TRBV4-3	few	TRBJ1-4	NA	TGCGCCAGCAGCCAAGATTCGGTTTTGGCTAATGAAAAACTGTTTTTT	CASSQDSVLANEKLFF
TRBV4-2	few	TRBJ2-2	NA	TGTGCCAGCACCTTTGCGGTCACCGGGGAGCTGTTTTTT	CASTFAVTGELFF
TRBV7-2	many	TRBJ2-5	NA	TGTGCCAGCAGCACCTATCAAGAGACCCAGTACTTC	CASSTYQETQYF
TRBV7-8	NA	TRBJ1-5	NA	TGTGCCAGCAGCCCCACCGGGACATTTGATAGCAATCAGCCCCAGCATTTT	CASSPTGTFDSNQPQHF
TRBV13	NA	TRBJ2-3	NA	TGTGCCAGCAGTGAGGGGTCAGATACGCAGTATTTT	CASSEGSDTQYF
TRBV6-5	NA	TRBJ1-1	NA	TGTGCCAGCAGTTACTCGACGTGGACAATTGAAGCTTTCTTT	CASSYSTWTIEAFF
TRBV15	few	TRBJ2-2	NA	TGTGCCACCAGCCCCCGACGGGAGAGGAACACCGGGGAGCTGTTTTTT	CATSPRRERNTGELFF
TRBV7-2	few	TRBJ2-4	TRBD1	TGTGCCAGCAGCCAGGGGGACAGGGACGTAGTAGCCAAAAACATTCAGTACTTC	CASSQGDRDVVAKNIQYF
TRBV7-2	NA	TRBJ2-7	NA	TGTGCCAGCAGCTTAGACCGGGTGCGCTCCTACGAGCAGTACTTC	CASSLDRVRSYEQYF
TRBV6-5	NA	TRBJ1-5	NA	TGTGCCAGCAGTTACTCGGTGGGGGATGATCAGCCCCAGCATTTT	CASSYSVGDDQPQHF
TRBV9	few	TRBJ2-5	NA	TGTGCCAGCAGCGACTCCGGAGAGACCCAGTACTTC	CASSDSGETQYF
TRBV7-9	NA	TRBJ2-4	NA	TGTGCCAGCAGCCGAGGAGGGTTGGCCATGGGCTACAAAAACATTCAGTACTTC	CASSRGGLAMGYKNIQYF